These 29 T cell receptor beta chains were sequenced from one sample in a study of OX40 agonist ivuxolimab in advanced cancers. Sequencing used immunoSEQ multiplex PCR; TCRdb keeps in-frame clones, though not all of them. Of 100,000 to 150,000 clones detected, about 90% appear once; the ten largest clones hold 0.65% to 0.9%. The sample consisted of CD4+ or CD8+ T cells sorted from blood, taken in a trial of the OX40 agonist ivuxolimab. The receptors were sampled from an adult with an advanced solid tumor such as melanoma, head and neck, liver or kidney cancer.

CDR3 amino acids: CASSLGLAELQETQYF. DNA for the CDR3: TGTGCCAGCAGCTTGGGACTAGCGGAGTTACAAGAGACCCAGTACTTC. This chain uses TRBV5-6 with TRBJ2-5; 9 bases fit TRBD2. The V segment lost 0 bases and the J segment 2 bases; nucleotides outside the gene matches: 5. The CDR3 sequence is 16 residues long. Germline V CDR1 and CDR2: SGHDT, YYEEEE.

The chain combines TRBV7-3 with TRBJ2-4, with D perhaps assigned TRBD1 or TRBD2 (5 bases each). This CDR3 has 14 residues. Trimming pared 4 bases from V and 9 bases from J, leaving 16 bases between. The germline V gene encodes CDR1 SGHTA and CDR2 FQGTGA. The CDR3 nucleotides read TGTGCCAGCAGCTCTCTACCGGGACGAGGCATTCAGTACTTC. Translating gives CASSSLPGRGIQYF.

The chain links TRBV27 to TRBJ1-3; a weak D match, TRBD1 (6 bases). The V gene's germline CDR1 is MNHEY and CDR2 SMNVEV (reference sequence). The CDR3 runs to 20 residues. Trimming removed 4 bases from V and 0 bases from J, with 25 bases in between. CDR3 sequence reads: CASSSPQDRIKMSSGNTIYF. The DNA of the CDR3 is TGTGCCAGCAGTTCCCCCCAAGACAGGATTAAGATGAGCTCTGGAAACACCATATATTTT.

This chain joins TRBV27 and TRBJ1-1, with a tentative D call TRBD1 (6 bases). This CDR3 has 13 amino acids. V lost 5 bases to trimming and J lost 5 bases, with 12 bases between them. Per germline, CDR1 MNHEY and CDR2 SMNVEV (reference sequence). The CDR3 loop reads CASSRYRDTEAFF. The CDR3, as DNA: TGTGCCAGCAGTAGGTACAGGGATACTGAAGCTTTCTTT.

This rearrangement joins TRBV5-4 to TRBJ2-2, with D unresolved. Trimming stripped 0 bases from V and 4 bases from J, with 7 bases between. The CDR3 sequence is 14 residues long. In germline, CDR1 is SGHNT, CDR2 YYREEE (reference sequence). CDR3 sequence: CASSLDSLTGELFF. The CDR3 DNA follows: TGTGCCAGCAGCTTGGACAGCCTCACCGGGGAGCTGTTTTTT. The whole variable domain, filled in from reference TRBV5-4 and TRBJ2-2, reads ETGVTQSPTHLIKTRGQQVTLRCSSQSGHNTVSWYQQALGQGPQFIFQYYREEENGRGNFPPRFSGLQFPNYSSELNVNALELDDSALYLCASSLDSLTGELFFGEGSRLTVL.

This clone occurred once. The chain employs TRBV11-2 and TRBJ1-6; D gene ambiguous. Germline V lookup: CDR1 SGHAT, CDR2 FQNNGV. The V and J ends lost 0 bases and 7 bases respectively, with 7 bases between them. The CDR3 runs 14 residues. CDR3 protein: CASSLDRGNSPLHF. The DNA for the CDR3 is TGTGCCAGCAGCTTAGATCGGGGAAATTCACCCCTCCACTTT.

This chain links TRBV25-1 with TRBJ2-5; 8 bases map to TRBD1. Germline values: CDR1 MGHDK, CDR2 SYGVNS. The CDR3 is made up of 13 amino acids. With V trimmed by 8 bases and J by 5 bases, 7 bases remained unmatched. The CDR3 DNA follows: TGTGCCAGCCGGCAGGGGGCGGGCGAGACCCAGTACTTC. Translated, it gives CASRQGAGETQYF.

The genes are TRBV2 and TRBJ2-1; D perhaps matches TRBD1 (6 bases). Trimming took 4 bases from V and 3 from J, leaving 10 bases between them. Germline V gene lookup returns CDR1 SNHLY and CDR2 FYNNEI. The length of the CDR3 is 14 residues. CDR3 sequence: CASSAQGYYNEQFF. The DNA for the CDR3 is TGTGCCAGCAGTGCCCAGGGGTACTACAATGAGCAGTTCTTC. The full variable domain, completed using reference TRBV2 and TRBJ2-1, is EPEVTQTPSHQVTQMGQEVILRCVPISNHLYFYWYRQILGQKVEFLVSFYNNEISEKSEIFDDQFSVERPDGSNFTLKIRSTKLEDSAMYFCASSAQGYYNEQFFGPGTRLTVL.

V gene TRBV5-4 combines with J gene TRBJ2-1; no clear D. The length of the CDR3 is 16 residues. Trimming removed 0 bases at V and 0 bases at J, with 10 bases between. CDR1 is SGHNT, CDR2 YYREEE, per germline (reference sequence). This CDR3 reads CASSLGSWSSYNEQFF. CDR3 nucleotides: TGTGCCAGCAGCTTGGGATCCTGGAGCTCCTACAATGAGCAGTTCTTC.

The chain links TRBV9 to TRBJ2-7; 11 bases fit TRBD2. Germline assignment: CDR1 SGDLS and CDR2 YYNGEE. The V and J ends lost 0 bases and 6 bases, in that order; junction bases with no gene match: 5. The CDR3 covers 15 residues. The CDR3 DNA reads as TGTGCCAGCAGCGTAGGTCTAGCGGGAGGCGCCGAGCAGTACTTC. Amino acid sequence: CASSVGLAGGAEQYF.

This clone was picked up one time. The V gene is TRBV10-2, the J gene TRBJ1-6; D unresolved. This CDR3 has 13 amino acids. Looked up from germline, CDR1 is WSHSY and CDR2 is SAAADI. The V gene lost 0 bases and the J gene lost 8 bases, with 5 bases spanning the gap. The CDR3 loop is CASSESEDSPLHF. In DNA form, the CDR3 reads TGCGCCAGCAGTGAGTCGGAGGATTCACCCCTCCACTTT.

V is TRBV7-2 and J is TRBJ2-3, with a tentative D call TRBD2 (5 bases). Between the trimmed V and J ends, which lost 4 bases and 2 bases, there was a span of 10 bases. The CDR3 extends over 14 amino acids. Germline V gene data show CDR1 as SGHTA and CDR2 as FQGNSA. The CDR3 bases are TGTGCCAGCAGCTCAAGCGGTTACACAGATACGCAGTATTTT. It yields the protein CASSSSGYTDTQYF.

The rearrangement joins TRBV6-6 to TRBJ2-1; 9 bases are shared with TRBD1. J lost 8 bases, V lost 6 bases, and 8 bases had no gene match. The CDR3 is 14 amino acids. CDR1 and CDR2 from the germline V gene are MNHNY and SVGAGI (reference sequence). The CDR3 DNA follows: TGTGCCAGCAGGAAACCGGGACAGGGCTATGAGCAGTTCTTC. Amino acids: CASRKPGQGYEQFF.

In DNA, the CDR3 is TGTGCCAGTAGTATTATGGAGTACACTGAAGCTTTCTTT. This gives the protein CASSIMEYTEAFF. The gene calls are TRBV19 and TRBJ1-1, with D unclear. V lost 3 bases, J lost 3 bases, and 8 bases lay in between. CDR3 length: 13 residues. Germline CDR1 reads LNHDA; CDR2 reads SQIVND (reference sequence).

This clone was found once. The rearrangement links TRBV6-5 to TRBJ2-5, with D perhaps matching TRBD2 (6 bases). The CDR3 totals 14 residues. In germline, CDR1 is MNHEY, CDR2 SVGAGI. Deletions cut 5 bases from V and 2 bases from J, with 12 bases between. DNA for the CDR3: TGTGCCAGCAGTAAGACTAGTCCTCAAGAGACCCAGTACTTC. Translating it yields CASSKTSPQETQYF.

This clone came up once. CDR3: CASGGAGFPNEQFF. The CDR3 DNA reads TGTGCTAGTGGTGGAGCGGGATTCCCAAATGAGCAGTTCTTC. The V gene is TRBV12-5, the J gene TRBJ2-1, with 7 positions matching TRBD2. V dropped 5 bases and J dropped 7; count of bases not matched to a gene: 8. The CDR3 loop spans 14 amino acids. In germline, CDR1 is LGHNT, CDR2 FRNRAP. Full variable domain (outside the CDR3, taken from reference TRBV12-5 and TRBJ2-1): DARVTQTPRHKVTEMGQEVTMRCQPILGHNTVFWYRQTMMQGLELLAYFRNRAPLDDSGMPKDRFSAEMPDATLATLKIQPSEPRDSAVYFCASGGAGFPNEQFFGPGTRLTVL.

The CDR3 sequence: CAWRTLPSGLISYNEQFF. The CDR3 coding sequence is TGTGCCTGGAGAACTCTGCCTAGCGGGCTTATATCCTACAATGAGCAGTTCTTC. V gene TRBV30 combines with J gene TRBJ2-1; 8 positions match TRBD2. Germline CDR1 is GTSNPN and CDR2 is SVGIG (reference sequence). J was trimmed by 1 base and V by 3 bases; bases with no gene match: 14. This CDR3 comprises 18 residues.

This clone was seen just once. The chain combines TRBV18 with TRBJ2-5; D is ambiguous. V gave up 1 base and J gave up 0 bases, with 6 bases separating them. This CDR3 has 14 amino acids. Germline CDR1 reads KGHSH; CDR2 reads LQKENI. The CDR3 nucleotides are TGTGCCAGCTCACCACGGCAAAACCAAGAGACCCAGTACTTC. The encoded protein is CASSPRQNQETQYF.

This rearrangement joins TRBV7-9 to TRBJ2-7; maybe TRBD2 (6 bases). Germline-derived CDR1 and CDR2 are SEHNR and FQNEAQ (reference sequence). This CDR3 is 13 amino acids long. V lost 8 bases and J 3 bases, leaving 14 bases between the germline ends. The CDR3 sequence: CASESGTGYEQYF. CDR3 nucleotide sequence: TGTGCCAGCGAGTCGGGGACTGGCTACGAGCAGTACTTC.

This chain connects TRBV30 to TRBJ2-7; perhaps TRBD2 as D (6 bases). Trimming cost V 0 bases and J 7 bases, with 34 bases left between them. The CDR3 is 20 amino acids. The germline V gene has CDR1 GTSNPN and CDR2 SVGIG (reference sequence). The CDR3 loop reads CAWSVITSAAYSGWAGEQYF. DNA for the CDR3: TGTGCCTGGAGTGTAATTACGTCTGCGGCTTACAGCGGGTGGGCGGGGGAGCAGTACTTC.

This chain links TRBV15 with TRBJ2-1; 7 bases agree with TRBD2. With V trimmed by 8 bases and J by 9 bases, 22 bases remained unmatched. The CDR3 runs 17 residues. The germline gives CDR1 LNHNV, CDR2 YYDKDF (reference sequence). The CDR3: CATAGGIAGSRPGEQFF. CDR3 DNA: TGTGCCACCGCCGGGGGAATAGCGGGTTCACGTCCGGGTGAGCAGTTCTTC.

The V call is TRBV18, the J call TRBJ2-7, with 15 bases fitting TRBD2. Trimming cost V 6 bases and J 5 bases; bases outside gene matches: 11. Germline CDR1 reads KGHSH; CDR2 reads LQKENI. CDR3 length: 17 residues. CDR3 residues: CASSPPGLAGGTHEQYF. The CDR3 bases are TGTGCCAGCTCCCCCCCCGGACTAGCGGGAGGGACCCACGAGCAGTACTTC.

This clone appeared once. The rearrangement links TRBV19 to TRBJ2-7; 13 nucleotides match TRBD2. Germline trimming cut 6 bases from V and 0 bases from J; bases unmatched to any gene: 5. The CDR3 extends over 16 amino acids. Germline V gives CDR1 LNHDA, CDR2 SQIVND (reference sequence). Here the CDR3 reads CASRYGTSGDSYEQYF. The CDR3 DNA is TGTGCCAGTAGGTACGGGACTAGCGGGGACTCCTACGAGCAGTACTTC.

This chain connects TRBV9 to TRBJ2-5; 8 bases map to TRBD1. V dropped 6 bases and J dropped 2; count of bases not matched to a gene: 9. CDR1 is SGDLS, CDR2 YYNGEE, per germline. CDR3 size: 15 residues. The CDR3 region has the DNA TGTGCCAGCACTTATGGGACAGGCTCTCAAGAGACCCAGTACTTC. It is translated as CASTYGTGSQETQYF.

In nucleotides, the CDR3 is TGTGCCAGCAGCCCACAGGGGGCGCCGGTTCAGCCCCAGCATTTT. This gives the protein CASSPQGAPVQPQHF. V is TRBV2 and J is TRBJ1-5; 9 nucleotides agree with TRBD1. Germline values: CDR1 SNHLY, CDR2 FYNNEI. The trim removed 6 bases at V and 6 bases at J, leaving 9 bases unmatched. The CDR3 consists of 15 residues.

The CDR3 sequence: CSADFRGTATNYGYTF. CDR3 DNA: TGCAGCGCCGATTTTAGGGGGACAGCCACTAACTATGGCTACACCTTC. V gene TRBV29-1 combines with J gene TRBJ1-2, with 7 positions matching TRBD1. Germline CDR1 is SQVTM and CDR2 is ANQGSEA. The trim removed 7 bases at V and 0 bases at J, leaving 14 bases unmatched. The CDR3 totals 16 residues. Full variable domain (missing parts from reference TRBV29-1 and TRBJ1-2): SAVISQKPSRDICQRGTSLTIQCQVDSQVTMMFWYRQQPGQSLTLIATANQGSEATYESGFVIDKFPISRPNLTFSTLTVSNMSPEDSSIYLCSADFRGTATNYGYTFGSGTRLTVV.

V usage is TRBV7-2 and J usage is TRBJ2-2; D might be TRBD1 (5 bases). With 1 base removed from V and 4 bases from J, the gap between germline ends came to 10 bases. This CDR3 has 15 residues. Germline CDR1 is SGHTA and CDR2 is FQGNSA. CDR3 DNA: TGTGCCAGCAGCTTAGAGGGGCAGAGCACCGGGGAGCTGTTTTTT. Its translation: CASSLEGQSTGELFF.

The chain joins TRBV27 to TRBJ2-7; D is unclear. CDR1 is MNHEY, CDR2 SMNVEV, per germline (reference sequence). Trimming removed 2 bases from V and 6 bases from J, with 11 bases in between. The CDR3 runs to 13 residues. DNA of the CDR3: TGTGCCAGCAGTTTACACACTCCTAGCGAGCAGTACTTC. This gives the protein CASSLHTPSEQYF.

The chain uses TRBV19 and TRBJ1-4; a possible D gene is TRBD1 (6 bases). Germline values: CDR1 LNHDA, CDR2 SQIVND (reference sequence). The V end lost 7 bases, the J end lost 6 bases, and 18 bases lay between the germline ends. This CDR3 spans 15 amino acids. Written as DNA, the CDR3 is TGTGCCAGTACCAGTATGAGGGAGGGGGATGAAAAACTGTTTTTT. Translation: CASTSMREGDEKLFF.